These 12 T cell receptor beta chains share one sample of origin, sequenced in a study of blood T cell repertoires in COVID-19. Sequencing was performed with immunoSEQ multiplex PCR; in TCRdb, only in-frame clones are kept and a portion is missing. Of a few hundred thousand clones in the sample, more than 70% are singletons; the top ten hold 0.95% to 1.1%. The specimen was PBMCs or T cells enriched from blood (not recorded which). Source of these receptors: a woman in her 30s who had been exposed to COVID-19.

This clone was seen once. The chain couples TRBV7-9 to TRBJ1-4; D unresolved. Germline values: CDR1 SEHNR, CDR2 FQNEAQ (reference sequence). CDR3 length equals 16 residues. The V gene lost 5 bases and the J gene lost 0 bases, with 13 bases spanning the gap. CDR3 DNA sequence: TGTGCCAGCAGCCTGGCCACGGGAACAACTAATGAAAAACTGTTTTTT. It specifies CASSLATGTTNEKLFF.

This clone was found a few times. The chain joins TRBV4-2 to TRBJ2-1; 13 positions agree with TRBD2. This CDR3 contains 15 residues. The V and J ends lost 1 base and 8 bases, in that order; junction bases with no gene match: 2. Germline V CDR1 and CDR2: LGHNA, YNFKEQ. The DNA of the CDR3 is TGTGCCAGCAGCCAAGGGACTAGCGGGAGTGATGAGCAGTTCTTC. It is translated as CASSQGTSGSDEQFF.

This clone was observed a few times. This rearrangement joins TRBV10-1 to TRBJ2-4; maybe TRBD2 (6 bases). This CDR3 is built from 15 residues. The V gene's germline CDR1 is WNHNN and CDR2 SYGVQD (reference sequence). V was pared by 3 bases and J by 0 bases, with 9 bases between. The CDR3 bases are TGCGCCAGCAGTGACTCGGGAGTAGCCAAAAACATTCAGTACTTC. Protein: CASSDSGVAKNIQYF.

The chain combines TRBV12-3 or TRBV12-4 with TRBJ1-2, with D maybe TRBD1 (5 bases). V shed 2 bases and J shed 8 bases, with 12 bases lying between them. CDR3 size: 13 residues. The CDR3 region has the DNA TGTGCCAGCAGTTTATGGCGACAGAAGGGCTACACCTTC. Amino acid sequence: CASSLWRQKGYTF.

V usage is TRBV7-9 and J usage is TRBJ2-7; 8 bases align to TRBD2. CDR1 and CDR2 from the germline V gene are SEHNR and FQNEAQ (reference sequence). This CDR3 is 14 amino acids long. The J segment lost 4 bases and the V segment lost 4 bases, leaving 6 bases of the junction unmatched. Written as DNA, the CDR3 is TGTGCCAGCAGCTGGTCAGCGGGAGCGTACGAGCAGTACTTC. Residues: CASSWSAGAYEQYF. The entire variable domain, with the rest obtained from reference TRBV7-9 and TRBJ2-7, is as follows: DTGVSQNPRHKITKRGQNVTFRCDPISEHNRLYWYRQTLGQGPEFLTYFQNEAQLEKSRLLSDRFSAERPKGSFSTLEIQRTEQGDSAMYLCASSWSAGAYEQYFGPGTRLTVT.

The V call is TRBV7-6, the J call TRBJ2-2; 10 bases align to TRBD1. V shed 3 bases, J shed 5 bases, and the junction held 6 bases outside the gene matches. The V gene's germline CDR1 is SGHVS and CDR2 FNYEAQ. This CDR3 region has 16 residues. Here the CDR3 DNA reads TGTGCCAGCAGCTTGGGGCGGACAGGGGGGACCGGGGAGCTGTTTTTT. Protein sequence: CASSLGRTGGTGELFF.

V usage is TRBV6-5 and J usage is TRBJ2-1; TRBD2 is a possible D gene (5 bases). The V gene lost 5 bases and the J gene lost 3 bases, with 11 bases spanning the gap. The CDR3 is 14 residues long. Germline V gene sequence: CDR1 MNHEY, CDR2 SVGAGI. The CDR3 DNA follows: TGTGCCAGCAGTCCAAACGGACTCTACAATGAGCAGTTCTTC. Amino acids: CASSPNGLYNEQFF.

V and J are TRBV28 and TRBJ2-2; TRBD1 matches at 7 bases. V lost 6 bases and J lost 4; bases outside the gene matches: 8. This CDR3 has 15 amino acids. Germline V CDR1 and CDR2: MDHEN, SYDVKM. Here the CDR3 reads CASSTGVRGTGELFF. The CDR3 bases are TGTGCCAGCAGCACAGGGGTTCGGGGCACCGGGGAGCTGTTTTTT.

V and J are TRBV11-2 and TRBJ2-7; D remains unclear. The V end lost 4 bases, the J end lost 2 bases, and 15 bases lay between the germline ends. Germline lookup yields CDR1 SGHAT and CDR2 FQNNGV. This CDR3 is built from 15 residues. CDR3 residues: CASSSETGGPYEQYF. The CDR3 region has the DNA TGTGCCAGCAGCTCCGAAACTGGCGGCCCCTACGAGCAGTACTTC.

The chain uses TRBV11-3 and TRBJ1-2; no clear D gene. Deletions cut 0 bases from V and 8 bases from J, with 13 bases between. This CDR3 has 14 amino acids. Germline V gene lookup returns CDR1 SGHNT and CDR2 YENEEA. The CDR3 reads CASSLDFRAGGYTF. The CDR3, as DNA: TGTGCCAGCAGCTTAGATTTCCGCGCGGGGGGCTACACCTTC.

V is TRBV7-3 and J is TRBJ1-6, with 10 bases that match TRBD1. Germline trimming cut 5 bases from V and 5 bases from J; bases unmatched to any gene: 3. Germline lookup yields CDR1 SGHTA and CDR2 FQGTGA. The CDR3 consists of 15 residues. The chain's CDR3 is CASSQGQGHNSPLHF. The CDR3 DNA reads TGTGCCAGCAGCCAGGGACAGGGGCATAATTCACCCCTCCACTTT.

CDR3 region: CASSRPGTGLNTEAFF. CDR3 DNA sequence: TGTGCCAGCTCACGACCCGGGACAGGACTGAACACTGAAGCTTTCTTT. The V gene is TRBV18, the J gene TRBJ1-1; 8 nucleotides match TRBD1. The CDR3 covers 16 residues. The junction had 7 bases not matched to a gene; V was cut back by 4 bases and J by 0 bases. CDR1 is KGHSH and CDR2 is LQKENI in the germline V gene.